The 32 T cell receptor beta chains below were found in one sample sequenced in a study of T cells in Graves' hyperthyroidism and ophthalmopathy. Amplification yielded TCR beta CDR3 regions, with RNA transcripts as the source. Carried out on the TCR CDR3, a first-round RT-PCR used the HTBI primer set. TCRdb reprocessed the multiplex PCR reads via MiXCR and lists one record per CDR3 protein. This sample has around 450,000 distinct CDR3 sequences, with more than 15% found just once. The sequencing input was blood. Every receptor here comes from a woman under 30 with Graves' hyperthyroidism.

The sample holds many counts of this clonotype. The chain uses TRBV9 and TRBJ1-6, with 8 bases lining up with TRBD1. CDR1 is SGDLS and CDR2 is YYNGEE in the germline V gene. This CDR3 region has 14 residues. V dropped 3 bases and J dropped 5; count of bases not matched to a gene: 1. CDR3 nucleotide sequence: TGTGCCAGCAGCGGGGGACAGGATAATTCACCCCTCCACTTT. Translating it yields CASSGGQDNSPLHF. The variable domain in full, with the rest retrieved from reference TRBV9 and TRBJ1-6, is DSGVTQTPKHLITATGQRVTLRCSPRSGDLSVYWYQQSLDQGLQFLIQYYNGEERAKGNILERFSAQQFPDLHSELNLSSLELGDSALYFCASSGGQDNSPLHFGNGTRLTVT.

This chain links TRBV7-2 with TRBJ1-1; D gene uncertain. The CDR3 extends over 13 amino acids. Germline CDR1 reads SGHTA; CDR2 reads FQGNSA. V dropped 3 bases and J dropped 1 base, with 6 bases sitting between them. The CDR3 protein is CASSFQENTEAFF. The CDR3 DNA sequence: TGTGCCAGCAGCTTTCAGGAGAACACTGAAGCTTTCTTT.

This clonotype has ten or more counts. The chain employs TRBV2 and TRBJ2-1, with D hard to call. From germline, CDR1 is SNHLY and CDR2 FYNNEI. CDR3 length: 12 amino acids. Trimming removed 6 bases at V and 12 bases at J, with 15 bases between. The CDR3 here is CASSPDTFGQFF. CDR3 coding DNA: TGTGCCAGCAGCCCTGACACCTTCGGGCAGTTCTTC. Full variable domain (missing parts from reference TRBV2 and TRBJ2-1): EPEVTQTPSHQVTQMGQEVILRCVPISNHLYFYWYRQILGQKVEFLVSFYNNEISEKSEIFDDQFSVERPDGSNFTLKIRSTKLEDSAMYFCASSPDTFGQFFGPGTRLTVL.

The table lists this clonotype with many counts. V and J are TRBV7-2 and TRBJ2-2; 11 nucleotides match TRBD2. Germline CDR1 and CDR2: SGHTA and FQGNSA. Trimming cost V 4 bases and J 5 bases; bases outside gene matches: 3. This CDR3 spans 15 amino acids. The CDR3 sequence is CASSWVAGGTGELFF. The CDR3 nucleotides read TGTGCCAGCAGCTGGGTAGCGGGAGGGACCGGGGAGCTGTTTTTT.

This clonotype has at least ten counts. The chain recombines TRBV13 with TRBJ2-7; D gene unclear. The CDR3 is 15 amino acids. V lost 3 bases and J 0 bases, leaving 12 bases between the germline ends. CDR1 is PRHDT and CDR2 is FYEKMQ in the germline V gene (reference sequence). The CDR3 DNA reads as TGTGCCAGCAGCTTCCGCCGGTTTAGCTCCTACGAGCAGTACTTC. Encoded protein: CASSFRRFSSYEQYF.

The chain carries TRBV20-1 and TRBJ2-7; 12 bases fit TRBD2. CDR3 length: 14 residues. Trimming cost V 2 bases and J 4 bases; bases outside gene matches: 3. Germline V lookup: CDR1 DFQATT, CDR2 SNEGSKA (reference sequence). The CDR3 loop is CSARLAGGLYEQYF. The CDR3 DNA is TGCAGTGCTAGACTAGCGGGGGGGCTGTACGAGCAGTACTTC.

The chain joins TRBV28 to TRBJ1-6; D is unclear. The CDR3 sequence is 15 residues long. Trimming stripped 7 bases from V and 7 bases from J, with 17 bases between. CDR1 is MDHEN, CDR2 SYDVKM, per germline. CDR3 loop: CASTPSSAGNSPLHF. The DNA of the CDR3 is TGTGCCAGCACCCCGTCTAGTGCAGGCAATTCACCCCTCCACTTT.

This clonotype occurred many times. This chain connects TRBV14 to TRBJ2-5; D is possibly TRBD1 (6 bases). The germline V gene encodes CDR1 SGHDN and CDR2 FVKESK. V lost 5 bases and J lost 5, with 18 bases in between. The CDR3 spans 15 residues. Here the CDR3 DNA reads TGTGCCAGCAGCTGGATTGGACAGAGGAGGGAGACCCAGTACTTC. Residues: CASSWIGQRRETQYF.

In this sample, this clonotype turned up many times. V is TRBV24-1 and J is TRBJ1-5, with D hard to call. The CDR3 runs 17 residues. Germline CDR1 KGHDR, CDR2 SFDVKD. Trimming left V 1 base short and J 0 bases short, with 12 bases between. The CDR3, as DNA: TGTGCCACCAGTGATTTCAACATCTGGGGTAGCAATCAGCCCCAGCATTTT. Translation: CATSDFNIWGSNQPQHF.

This clonotype was observed many times. This rearrangement joins TRBV2 to TRBJ2-5; D gene ambiguous. The V end lost 6 bases, the J end lost 4 bases, and 21 bases lay between the germline ends. Looked up from germline, CDR1 is SNHLY and CDR2 is FYNNEI. This CDR3 is 16 amino acids long. The DNA for the CDR3 is TGTGCCAGCAGACAATTTAAGGATACCAGCCGAGAGACCCAGTACTTC. The encoded protein is CASRQFKDTSRETQYF.

This clonotype was detected ten times or more. The chain is built from TRBV12-5 and TRBJ2-5; D is unclear. The CDR3 runs to 13 residues. Trimming removed 2 bases at V and 3 bases at J, with 7 bases between. Germline assignment: CDR1 LGHNT and CDR2 FRNRAP. The CDR3 loop reads CASGLTGEETQYF. The DNA for the CDR3 is TGTGCTAGTGGTTTGACTGGAGAAGAGACCCAGTACTTC.

The table lists this clonotype with many counts. J is TRBJ1-1 and V is TRBV27; D is ambiguous. Deletions cut 3 bases from V and 1 base from J, with 6 bases between. The CDR3 is 13 amino acids. Per the germline V gene, CDR1 is MNHEY and CDR2 is SMNVEV (reference sequence). This CDR3 reads CASSFIENTEAFF. The CDR3 DNA sequence: TGTGCCAGCAGTTTCATCGAGAACACTGAAGCTTTCTTT.

A word on this clonotype: Since a much larger clone is just one base distant, this may be a read error. The rearrangement uses TRBV5-8 and TRBJ2-7; 8 bases line up with TRBD2. The J call may be faulty, since TRBJ2-1 better matches the DNA end. Germline V lookup: CDR1 SGHTS, CDR2 YDEGEE. The CDR3 totals 18 residues. The CDR3 sequence is CASTPPGRVRLSTYEQFF. CDR3 in DNA: TGTGCCAGCACCCCACCCGGGAGGGTCCGTTTAAGTACCTACGAGCAGTTCTTC.

This clonotype was detected a few times. The chain recombines TRBV30 with TRBJ2-1; D not resolved. CDR3 length: 13 residues. Trimming removed 0 bases at V and 5 bases at J, with 8 bases between. Per the germline V gene, CDR1 is GTSNPN and CDR2 is SVGIG (reference sequence). CDR3 DNA sequence: TGTGCCTGGAGTGTAGGCTTGGACAATGAGCAGTTCTTC. Translation: CAWSVGLDNEQFF.

In this sample, this clonotype turned up many times. The chain couples TRBV18 to TRBJ2-3; no clear D. The CDR3 covers 14 residues. From germline, CDR1 is KGHSH and CDR2 LQKENI. The V and J ends lost 6 bases and 0 bases respectively, with 10 bases between them. Written as DNA, the CDR3 is TGTGCCAGCTCCCCGCAGGATAGCACAGATACGCAGTATTTT. It encodes CASSPQDSTDTQYF.

In this sample, this clonotype turned up many times. CDR3 loop: CASSSQLAGPPDTQYF. In DNA form, the CDR3 reads TGTGCCAGCAGCTCCCAGCTAGCGGGGCCCCCAGATACGCAGTATTTT. The genes are TRBV7-3 and TRBJ2-3, with 9 nucleotides matching TRBD2. Trimming removed 4 bases from V and 4 bases from J; junction bases left unmatched: 9. The germline V gene encodes CDR1 SGHTA and CDR2 FQGTGA. The CDR3 is 16 residues long. The full variable domain, in which reference TRBV7-3 and TRBJ2-3 provide the parts outside the CDR3, is GAGVSQTPSNKVTEKGKYVELRCDPISGHTALYWYRQSLGQGPEFLIYFQGTGAADDSGLPNDRFFAVRPEGSVSTLKIQRTERGDSAVYLCASSSQLAGPPDTQYFGPGTRLTVL.

In its sample, this clonotype was seen a few times. The V gene is TRBV27, the J gene TRBJ2-4; D possibly corresponds to TRBD2 (6 bases). Germline V gene data show CDR1 as MNHEY and CDR2 as SMNVEV (reference sequence). This CDR3 region has 14 residues. The V gene lost 6 bases and the J gene lost 5 bases, with 14 bases spanning the gap. The CDR3 sequence is CASSRGTGENIQYF. DNA for the CDR3: TGTGCCAGCAGCCGCGGGACGGGCGAAAACATTCAGTACTTC.

Regarding this clonotype: A junction boundary mismatches the germline segment, possibly from a read error. The chain combines TRBV27 with TRBJ1-1, with D tentatively TRBD1 (5 bases). CDR3 length equals 13 residues. The V gene's germline CDR1 is MNHEY and CDR2 SMNVEV (reference sequence). DNA of the CDR3: TGTGCCAGAAGTTTGGGGGTAGGAACTGAAGCTTTCTTT. This sequence encodes CARSLGVGTEAFF.

This clonotype appeared many times. J is TRBJ1-5 and V is TRBV19; 9 bases line up with TRBD1. After removal of 9 bases from V and 6 bases from J, the junction contained 9 bases not matched to a gene. This CDR3 comprises 14 residues. Germline values: CDR1 LNHDA, CDR2 SQIVND (reference sequence). The CDR3 DNA follows: TGTGCCAGCACCGGGACAGGGAGCGGTCAGCCCCAGCATTTT. Encoded protein: CASTGTGSGQPQHF.

This clonotype was observed at least ten times. The chain couples TRBV3-1 to TRBJ2-7; no reliable D call. Between the trimmed V and J ends, which lost 4 bases and 6 bases, there was a span of 10 bases. CDR1 LGHDT and CDR2 YNNKEL come from the germline V gene (reference sequence). This CDR3 region has 12 residues. The CDR3 region has the DNA TGTGCCAGCAGCCTGTCGAGAGGCGAGCAGTACTTC. This encodes CASSLSRGEQYF.

The table lists this clonotype with many counts. The rearrangement joins TRBV20-1 to TRBJ1-2; 7 nucleotides match TRBD1. CDR3 length equals 14 residues. Germline CDR1 DFQATT, CDR2 SNEGSKA (reference sequence). Losses at the gene ends were 3 bases for V and 5 bases for J; bases not matched to a gene: 9. The CDR3 protein is CSASLTGESYGYTF. The CDR3 DNA reads as TGCAGTGCTAGTCTCACAGGGGAGAGTTATGGCTACACCTTC.

For the CDR3, the DNA is TGTGCTAGTGGTTCGGTTAAGGCCTCATCTAACTATGGCTACACCTTC. This sequence encodes CASGSVKASSNYGYTF. This rearrangement joins TRBV12-5 to TRBJ1-2, with D uncertain. Trimming took off 4 bases at V and 0 bases at J, with 15 bases between the two ends. Germline CDR1 reads LGHNT; CDR2 reads FRNRAP. The CDR3 runs 16 residues.

This clonotype showed up just a few times. V and J are TRBV15 and TRBJ1-6; tentatively, D is TRBD1 (5 bases). The CDR3 has 16 amino acids. V gave up 0 bases and J gave up 6 bases, with 12 bases separating them. The germline V gene has CDR1 LNHNV and CDR2 YYDKDF (reference sequence). CDR3 nucleotides: TGTGCCACCAGCAGAGATAGGGACGTCGGTAATTCACCCCTCCACTTT. Translation gives CATSRDRDVGNSPLHF.

This clonotype was counted a few times. The rearrangement uses TRBV27 and TRBJ2-7, with 7 bases identical to TRBD1. The CDR3 covers 13 residues. J lost 4 bases, V lost 5 bases, and 5 bases had no gene match. Per germline, CDR1 MNHEY and CDR2 SMNVEV (reference sequence). CDR3 nucleotides: TGTGCCAGCAGTCACGGGACAGCTTACGAGCAGTACTTC. This translates into CASSHGTAYEQYF.

This rearrangement joins TRBV7-2 to TRBJ2-5; 11 nucleotides match TRBD2. The V gene's germline CDR1 is SGHTA and CDR2 FQGNSA. J lost 1 base, V lost 5 bases, and 9 bases had no gene match. The CDR3 is made up of 17 amino acids. In DNA, the CDR3 is TGTGCCAGCAGCGCGAAGACCGGGACTAGCGGCCAAGAGACCCAGTACTTC. Translated: CASSAKTGTSGQETQYF.

The V gene is TRBV24-1, the J gene TRBJ2-2, with 7 bases matching TRBD2. Germline loops: CDR1 KGHDR, CDR2 SFDVKD. V shed 1 base, J shed 3 bases, and the junction held 4 bases outside the gene matches. CDR3 length: 16 residues. Here the CDR3 DNA reads TGTGCCACCAGTGATTTAGGTGGGGGGGACACCGGGGAGCTGTTTTTT. Its protein product is CATSDLGGGDTGELFF.

In its sample, this clonotype was seen many times. The J gene is TRBJ2-5, the V gene TRBV7-9; D remains ambiguous. Trimming left V 2 bases short and J 9 bases short, with 7 bases between. This CDR3 contains 11 residues. Germline CDR1 SEHNR, CDR2 FQNEAQ (reference sequence). In nucleotides, the CDR3 is TGTGCCAGCAGCTTAATCCGGTCCCAGTACTTC. Translated: CASSLIRSQYF.

This clonotype was picked up many times. This chain uses TRBV6-5 with TRBJ2-7, with D maybe TRBD1 (6 bases). V was pared by 2 bases and J by 2 bases, with 7 bases between. There are 13 residues in the CDR3. Per the germline V gene, CDR1 is MNHEY and CDR2 is SVGAGI. Written as DNA, the CDR3 is TGTGCCAGCAGTTACGACAGGACCTACGAGCAGTACTTC. It translates to CASSYDRTYEQYF.

The table lists this clonotype with many counts. The CDR3 sequence: CAATGEDYEQYF. The CDR3 region has the DNA TGTGCTGCAACAGGGGAGGACTACGAGCAGTACTTC. This chain joins TRBV10-3 and TRBJ2-7; D is perhaps TRBD1 (7 bases). The germline V gene has CDR1 ENHRY and CDR2 SYGVKD. The CDR3 is 12 residues long.

This clonotype has just a few counts. The chain uses TRBV5-1 and TRBJ2-7; 10 bases match TRBD1. Germline-derived CDR1 and CDR2 are SGHRS and YFSETQ. The CDR3 is 15 amino acids. With 4 bases clipped from V and 5 bases from J, the junction kept 9 bases outside the gene matches. The CDR3 DNA reads TGCGCCAGCAGCCCCCCCGGGACAGGGGTGAACGAGCAGTACTTC. It specifies CASSPPGTGVNEQYF.

This clonotype was seen more than once but under ten times. The chain links TRBV29-1 to TRBJ1-1; D remains unclear. The CDR3 contains 13 residues. The V gene's germline CDR1 is SQVTM and CDR2 ANQGSEA. V was cut by 0 bases and J by 7 bases, with 12 bases left in between. The CDR3 bases are TGCAGCGTTGAAGACAGCCTATGGGGTGAAGCTTTCTTT. As protein: CSVEDSLWGEAFF.

The chain couples TRBV9 to TRBJ2-3; 8 bases align to TRBD1. The length of the CDR3 is 15 residues. With 5 bases clipped from V and 1 base from J, the junction kept 6 bases outside the gene matches. Germline CDR1 is SGDLS and CDR2 is YYNGEE. CDR3 region: CASSRQGLGTDTQYF. CDR3 nucleotide sequence: TGTGCCAGCAGTCGACAGGGGTTGGGCACAGATACGCAGTATTTT.